These 23 T cell receptor beta chains were all obtained from the same sample, sequenced in a study of beta chain features in type 1 diabetes. The study, taken as a whole, reports: For Type 1 diabetes patients, all four CD4+ subsets carried TCRB CDR3s that were moderately but significantly shorter.

These TCRs' antigens remain unknown. The whole isolated RNA underwent reverse transcription, so sequencing captured expressed TCRB transcripts. The data were produced by immunoSEQ multiplex PCR, yet TCRdb's version contains in-frame clones alone and is incomplete. This sample has 130,000 or so clones, with less than 20% found just once. Sample: central memory CD4+ T cells from blood. The receptors were gathered from a man aged 30 to 45 with type 1 diabetes.

The table lists this clone with a few counts. The V and J genes are TRBV25-1 and TRBJ2-5; 8 positions match TRBD1. Per germline, CDR1 MGHDK and CDR2 SYGVNS. The junction had 4 bases not matched to a gene; V was cut back by 2 bases and J by 2 bases. The CDR3 runs to 15 residues. CDR3 protein: CASSEPTGGQETQYF. DNA for the CDR3: TGTGCCAGCAGTGAACCCACAGGGGGGCAAGAGACCCAGTACTTC.

The chain couples TRBV5-1 to TRBJ2-3, with 7 bases fitting TRBD2. From germline, CDR1 is SGHRS and CDR2 YFSETQ. The trim removed 3 bases at V and 2 bases at J, leaving 6 bases unmatched. The CDR3 is 15 amino acids. In DNA, the CDR3 is TGCGCCAGCAGCTCACGGGGGGAGTTCACAGATACGCAGTATTTT. Translated, it gives CASSSRGEFTDTQYF.

This clone was observed a few times. V is TRBV18 and J is TRBJ1-2; possibly TRBD1 for D (6 bases). V was cut by 6 bases and J by 2 bases, with 13 bases left in between. This CDR3 has 14 amino acids. Germline values: CDR1 KGHSH, CDR2 LQKENI. DNA of the CDR3: TGTGCCAGCTCTACAGGGAACAGGAACTATGGCTACACCTTC. Translation gives CASSTGNRNYGYTF.

V usage is TRBV6-5 and J usage is TRBJ2-2; possibly TRBD2 for D (6 bases). Germline CDR1 MNHEY, CDR2 SVGAGI. The CDR3 length is 16 residues. V dropped 0 bases and J dropped 5 bases, with 13 bases sitting between them. The CDR3 sequence is CASSYSGGVTTGELFF. CDR3 DNA: TGTGCCAGCAGTTACTCTGGCGGGGTTACTACCGGGGAGCTGTTTTTT.

The table lists this clone with a few counts. The V call is TRBV25-1, the J call TRBJ2-7; D might be TRBD1 (5 bases). Germline V gene lookup returns CDR1 MGHDK and CDR2 SYGVNS. CDR3 length: 15 residues. V lost 4 bases and J lost 3, with 16 bases in between. The CDR3 sequence: CASSALGHLDYEQYF. In DNA, the CDR3 is TGTGCCAGCAGTGCCCTAGGACACCTAGACTACGAGCAGTACTTC.

This clone was counted only a few times. This chain uses TRBV11-3 with TRBJ2-1; TRBD2 is a possible D gene (6 bases). Germline V gene lookup returns CDR1 SGHNT and CDR2 YENEEA. The CDR3 spans 17 residues. V was trimmed by 2 bases and J by 6 bases, leaving 20 bases between them. The CDR3 region is CASSLLAGSSASNEQFF. The CDR3 DNA reads TGTGCCAGCAGCTTACTCGCTGGGTCTAGCGCAAGCAATGAGCAGTTCTTC.

The chain is built from TRBV9 and TRBJ2-5, with TRBD2 as a possible D gene (6 bases). The germline CDR1 and CDR2 sequences are SGDLS and YYNGEE. Trimming pared 0 bases from V and 6 bases from J, leaving 15 bases between. The length of the CDR3 is 15 residues. This chain's CDR3 is CASSVASGGGKTQYF. The CDR3 nucleotides are TGTGCCAGCAGCGTAGCTTCCGGGGGTGGAAAGACCCAGTACTTC.

The chain carries TRBV7-9 and TRBJ2-1, with TRBD1 identical over 11 bases. V lost 5 bases, J lost 4 bases, and 7 bases stayed unmatched. Germline V CDR1 and CDR2: SEHNR, FQNEAQ (reference sequence). This CDR3 has 16 residues. The CDR3 region has the DNA TGTGCCAGCAGCCCGTGGACAGGGGGCGTTTACAATGAGCAGTTCTTC. This translates into CASSPWTGGVYNEQFF.

This chain connects TRBV25-1 to TRBJ1-6, with D maybe TRBD1 (6 bases). This CDR3 contains 14 residues. V was cut by 5 bases and J by 4 bases, with 9 bases left in between. CDR1 and CDR2 from the germline V gene are MGHDK and SYGVNS. CDR3 sequence reads: CASSTQGYNSPLHF. In nucleotides, the CDR3 is TGTGCCAGCAGTACACAGGGTTATAATTCACCCCTCCACTTT.

CDR3 nucleotides: TGTGCCTGGAGTGTGTTGGCGGCACAAGAGACCCAGTACTTC. It codes for CAWSVLAAQETQYF. The chain links TRBV30 to TRBJ2-5; D unclear. V lost 0 bases to trimming and J lost 2 bases, with 10 bases between them. Germline CDR1 is GTSNPN and CDR2 is SVGIG (reference sequence). CDR3 length: 14 residues.

A few counts support this clone. The chain couples TRBV9 to TRBJ2-5; the match to TRBD1 covers 11 bases. Per the germline V gene, CDR1 is SGDLS and CDR2 is YYNGEE. The CDR3 length is 14 residues. The V gene end was trimmed by 3 bases and the J gene end by 5 bases; junction bases not matched to a gene: 3. CDR3 protein: CASSARDRGETQYF. The CDR3 DNA reads as TGTGCCAGCAGCGCAAGGGACAGGGGGGAGACCCAGTACTTC.

The chain links TRBV2 to TRBJ2-7; 10 nucleotides match TRBD2. This CDR3 region has 15 residues. J was trimmed by 0 bases and V by 5 bases; bases with no gene match: 4. Looked up from germline, CDR1 is SNHLY and CDR2 is FYNNEI. The CDR3 bases are TGTGCCAGCAGTCGCCCTAGCGGGGGCTCCTACGAGCAGTACTTC. It encodes CASSRPSGGSYEQYF.

The chain combines TRBV9 with TRBJ2-1; the match to TRBD1 covers 10 bases. V lost 4 bases and J lost 6; bases outside the gene matches: 7. CDR1 SGDLS and CDR2 YYNGEE come from the germline V gene. The CDR3 extends over 15 amino acids. CDR3 DNA sequence: TGTGCCAGCAGCCCCTTAGACAGGGGGCCCAATGAGCAGTTCTTC. It yields the protein CASSPLDRGPNEQFF.

This chain uses TRBV6-6 with TRBJ2-7, with 9 bases fitting TRBD1. Germline V gene lookup returns CDR1 MNHNY and CDR2 SVGAGI (reference sequence). The CDR3 has 13 residues. Germline trimming cut 7 bases from V and 2 bases from J; bases unmatched to any gene: 3. Written as DNA, the CDR3 is TGTGCCAGCACTGGGACAGGGACCTACGAGCAGTACTTC. This gives the protein CASTGTGTYEQYF.

This chain joins TRBV30 and TRBJ1-2; D not resolved. Germline CDR1 and CDR2: GTSNPN and SVGIG (reference sequence). CDR3 length: 13 amino acids. Trimming left V 3 bases short and J 4 bases short, with 12 bases between. CDR3 amino acids: CAWRRTASYGYTF. The CDR3 DNA is TGTGCCTGGAGAAGGACGGCCAGCTATGGCTACACCTTC.

V usage is TRBV7-2 and J usage is TRBJ1-1, with 7 nucleotides matching TRBD1. V shed 5 bases, J shed 0 bases, and the junction held 3 bases outside the gene matches. CDR1 and CDR2 (germline): SGHTA, FQGNSA. The CDR3 has 14 residues. As DNA, the CDR3 is TGTGCCAGCAGCCCGGGACAGCTGAACACTGAAGCTTTCTTT. This translates into CASSPGQLNTEAFF. Together with reference TRBV7-2 and TRBJ1-1, the CDR3 gives the full variable domain: GAGVSQSPSNKVTEKGKDVELRCDPISGHTALYWYRQSLGQGLEFLIYFQGNSAPDKSGLPSDRFSAERTGGSVSTLTIQRTQQEDSAVYLCASSPGQLNTEAFFGQGTRLTVV.

The chain couples TRBV4-3 to TRBJ1-1; 8 positions match TRBD1. The ends lost 1 base at V and 4 bases at J; junction bases unmatched: 8. The length of the CDR3 is 16 residues. The germline V gene encodes CDR1 LGHNA and CDR2 YSLEER. The CDR3 sequence: CASSQVGSGGLTEAFF. The CDR3 DNA reads TGCGCCAGCAGCCAAGTAGGTTCAGGGGGCCTCACTGAAGCTTTCTTT.

This clone appeared a few times. The chain combines TRBV7-8 with TRBJ1-4; D call uncertain. Germline CDR1 and CDR2: SGHVS and FQNEAQ. The CDR3 runs to 15 residues. Trimming stripped 4 bases from V and 4 bases from J, with 13 bases between. The CDR3 DNA is TGTGCCAGCAGCTCGCGGGGTGGCTTTAATGAAAAACTGTTTTTT. This codes for CASSSRGGFNEKLFF.

This clone showed up just a few times. The chain couples TRBV2 to TRBJ2-1; maybe TRBD1 (6 bases). Deletions cut 7 bases from V and 3 bases from J, with 16 bases between. The CDR3 loop spans 15 amino acids. Per germline, CDR1 SNHLY and CDR2 FYNNEI. The CDR3 loop reads CASIVDRGGYNEQFF. The CDR3 bases are TGTGCCAGCATCGTTGACAGAGGGGGCTACAATGAGCAGTTCTTC.

This clone was seen ten or more times. The CDR3 bases are TGTGCCTGGACAGGGGGCCAGTGGACCGGGGAGCTGTTTTTT. Residues: CAWTGGQWTGELFF. The gene calls are TRBV30 and TRBJ2-2, with 8 bases lining up with TRBD1. The CDR3 is 14 residues long. Germline CDR1 and CDR2: GTSNPN and SVGIG (reference sequence). The V gene end was trimmed by 4 bases and the J gene end by 5 bases; junction bases not matched to a gene: 6.

This chain uses TRBV5-6 with TRBJ1-2; D is perhaps TRBD1 (5 bases). Germline V gene data show CDR1 as SGHDT and CDR2 as YYEEEE. V lost 0 bases, J lost 8 bases, and 11 bases lay in between. The CDR3 spans 13 residues. In DNA, the CDR3 is TGTGCCAGCAGCTTGGCAGGGCCCCTAGGCTACACCTTC. Protein sequence: CASSLAGPLGYTF.

V is TRBV4-3 and J is TRBJ1-2; possible D gene TRBD1, 5 bases. Germline CDR1 is LGHNA and CDR2 is YSLEER. The CDR3 is 15 residues long. With 0 bases removed from V and 8 bases from J, the gap between germline ends came to 16 bases. The CDR3 here is CASSQDSSGRVGYTF. The CDR3 DNA reads TGCGCCAGCAGCCAAGACTCCTCAGGGCGGGTAGGCTACACCTTC.

The chain joins TRBV18 to TRBJ2-1; the D is unclear. The length of the CDR3 is 13 residues. The germline gives CDR1 KGHSH, CDR2 LQKENI. The germline V and J ends were trimmed by 3 bases and 7 bases, with 10 bases remaining between them. Written as DNA, the CDR3 is TGTGCCAGCTCACCGTACAGCGAGAATGAGCAGTTCTTC. This translates into CASSPYSENEQFF.